Each of the 26 T cell receptor beta chains below was sequenced from the same sample in a study of cytomegalovirus exposure and HLA in healthy donors. With 60 Vbeta and 13 Jbeta primers, the PCR was carried out. Only in-frame clones appear in the TCRdb table, and some are missing; sequencing was by immunoSEQ multiplex PCR. The table lists a few hundred thousand clones, approximately 90% of them singletons. What was sequenced was PBMCs. These receptors were taken from a woman younger than 30 in good health and CMV-seronegative.

This chain connects TRBV5-5 to TRBJ2-7; 8 nucleotides match TRBD2. V shed 0 bases and J 0 bases; nucleotides not matched to a gene: 2. Germline CDR1 SGHKS, CDR2 YYEKEE (reference sequence). The CDR3 loop spans 15 amino acids. The CDR3 region is CASSLELAVSYEQYF. In nucleotides, the CDR3 is TGTGCCAGCAGCTTGGAACTAGCGGTCTCCTACGAGCAGTACTTC.

This rearrangement joins TRBV13 to TRBJ2-3; a possible D gene is TRBD1 (5 bases). The germline CDR1 and CDR2 sequences are PRHDT and FYEKMQ (reference sequence). Between the trimmed V and J ends, which lost 5 bases and 6 bases, there was a span of 15 bases. The CDR3 extends over 14 amino acids. CDR3 loop: CASSPKGLGDTQYF. The CDR3 DNA reads as TGTGCCAGCAGCCCCAAGGGGTTGGGTGATACGCAGTATTTT. The full variable domain, completed using reference TRBV13 and TRBJ2-3, is AAGVIQSPRHLIKEKRETATLKCYPIPRHDTVYWYQQGPGQDPQFLISFYEKMQSDKGSIPDRFSAQQFSDYHSELNMSSLELGDSALYFCASSPKGLGDTQYFGPGTRLTVL.

DNA of the CDR3: TGTGCCAGCAGCCAACAGGGTTCCACCTACGAGCAGTACTTC. Its translation is CASSQQGSTYEQYF. This sequence joins TRBV7-2 and TRBJ2-7, with TRBD1 as a possible D gene (6 bases). The V end lost 5 bases, the J end lost 2 bases, and 13 bases lay between the germline ends. The germline CDR1 and CDR2 sequences are SGHTA and FQGNSA. The CDR3 contains 14 residues.

The genes are TRBV4-2 and TRBJ2-7, with a possible D match to TRBD2 (6 bases). This CDR3 is 16 amino acids long. Germline V gene data show CDR1 as LGHNA and CDR2 as YNFKEQ. V lost 1 base and J lost 2, with 15 bases in between. This chain's CDR3 is CASSQGAASDPYEQYF. The CDR3 DNA follows: TGTGCCAGCAGCCAAGGAGCGGCTAGCGACCCCTACGAGCAGTACTTC.

This chain connects TRBV4-3 to TRBJ2-7; 8 bases line up with TRBD1. V lost 4 bases and J lost 0; bases outside the gene matches: 8. In germline, CDR1 is LGHNA, CDR2 YSLEER. The CDR3 is 16 amino acids. The CDR3 DNA is TGCGCCAGCAGCCGTGGAGGGGGACAGGCCTCCTACGAGCAGTACTTC. Translating gives CASSRGGGQASYEQYF.

As to this clone: Other DNA variants within this sample encode the same CDR3. The CDR3 bases are TGTGCCAGCAGCTTGGGTCTAGCGGGAGATACAGATACGCAGTATTTT. As protein: CASSLGLAGDTDTQYF. The rearrangement links TRBV5-4 to TRBJ2-3, with 10 positions matching TRBD2. The CDR3 is 16 residues long. Germline trimming cut 0 bases from V and 3 bases from J; bases unmatched to any gene: 4. CDR1 is SGHNT and CDR2 is YYREEE in the germline V gene (reference sequence).

This clone appeared a single time. J is TRBJ2-2 and V is TRBV7-2; TRBD2 matches at 14 bases. The CDR3 consists of 17 residues. From germline, CDR1 is SGHTA and CDR2 FQGNSA. Trimming removed 5 bases from V and 8 bases from J; junction bases left unmatched: 10. This CDR3 reads CASSHGTSGSGMGELFF. The CDR3 DNA reads as TGTGCCAGCAGCCATGGGACTAGCGGGAGCGGGATGGGGGAGCTGTTTTTT.

This sequence joins TRBV19 and TRBJ2-7; no reliable D call. Per the germline V gene, CDR1 is LNHDA and CDR2 is SQIVND (reference sequence). The CDR3 consists of 13 residues. Trimming took 3 bases from V and 1 from J, leaving 7 bases between them. The CDR3 DNA is TGTGCCAGTAGTATGGGCAGTTCCTACGAGCAGTACTTC. It codes for CASSMGSSYEQYF.

The chain joins TRBV9 to TRBJ2-1; D might be TRBD1 (6 bases). The V end was cut by 6 bases, the J end by 4 bases, with 17 bases between. CDR1 and CDR2 (germline): SGDLS, YYNGEE. The CDR3 has 15 amino acids. The CDR3 DNA follows: TGTGCCAGCACCCCCCAGTGGGGGCCTTACAATGAGCAGTTCTTC. Amino acid sequence: CASTPQWGPYNEQFF.

The rearrangement uses TRBV12-2 and TRBJ2-3; the D segment call TRBD2 is taken from the table without a DNA check. TRBV12-2 is classified as a pseudogene. This CDR3 has 16 amino acids. CDR3 nucleotides: TGTGCAAGTCGCTTAGAAATAGCGGGAGGCACAGATACGCAGTATTTT. Translating gives CASRLEIAGGTDTQYF.

This chain uses TRBV19 with TRBJ1-5; 10 bases map to TRBD1. The CDR3 runs to 15 residues. Trimming took 4 bases from V and 7 from J; bases not matched to a gene: 7. The V gene's germline CDR1 is LNHDA and CDR2 SQIVND (reference sequence). CDR3 protein: CASSTRQGARQPQHF. CDR3 DNA: TGTGCCAGTAGTACTAGACAGGGGGCAAGACAGCCCCAGCATTTT.

In DNA, the CDR3 is TGTGCCAGCTCACCGGCGGTTTCTGGAAACACCATATATTTT. Its protein product is CASSPAVSGNTIYF. The chain uses TRBV18 and TRBJ1-3; D not certain. The length of the CDR3 is 14 residues. CDR1 and CDR2 from the germline V gene are KGHSH and LQKENI. The V and J ends lost 3 bases and 1 base respectively, with 7 bases between them.

V gene TRBV18 combines with J gene TRBJ2-7, with TRBD1 as a possible D gene (6 bases). Germline V gene sequence: CDR1 KGHSH, CDR2 LQKENI. V dropped 2 bases and J dropped 5 bases, with 10 bases sitting between them. This CDR3 is built from 13 residues. The CDR3 DNA is TGTGCCAGCTCACCAATGGGGGCCGACGAGCAGTACTTC. This sequence encodes CASSPMGADEQYF.

This rearrangement joins TRBV4-2 to TRBJ2-3, with D perhaps matching TRBD2 (5 bases). Germline V gene lookup returns CDR1 LGHNA and CDR2 YNFKEQ. The length of the CDR3 is 16 residues. The ends were cut back, 0 bases at V and 1 base at J, with 11 bases in the middle. CDR3 in DNA: TGTGCCAGCAGCCAAGACGTGGAGCGGCGCACAGATACGCAGTATTTT. This encodes CASSQDVERRTDTQYF.

This clone has just one count. V is TRBV9 and J is TRBJ1-2; D possibly corresponds to TRBD1 (5 bases). The V end was cut by 0 bases, the J end by 1 base, with 10 bases between. The CDR3 has 15 amino acids. CDR1 is SGDLS, CDR2 YYNGEE, per germline. CDR3 DNA: TGTGCCAGCAGCGTAGTCCAGGGACTTAACTATGGCTACACCTTC. It yields the protein CASSVVQGLNYGYTF.

The table lists this clone with a count of one. V usage is TRBV4-1 and J usage is TRBJ1-6; unclear D gene. The V end lost 6 bases, the J end lost 7 bases, and 10 bases lay between the germline ends. CDR1 is MGHRA and CDR2 is YSYEKL in the germline V gene. The CDR3 has 13 amino acids. The CDR3 region is CASRSSRNSPLHF. The CDR3 DNA sequence: TGCGCCAGCAGGTCTTCGCGAAATTCACCCCTCCACTTT.

The rearrangement uses TRBV7-2 and TRBJ2-7; TRBD2 might be the D (7 bases). Trimming removed 5 bases from V and 4 bases from J, with 15 bases in between. The CDR3 consists of 14 residues. CDR1 is SGHTA, CDR2 FQGNSA, per germline. CDR3 sequence: CASSPQEGGYEQYF. The CDR3 coding sequence is TGTGCCAGCAGCCCGCAAGAGGGGGGGTACGAGCAGTACTTC.

The chain uses TRBV18 and TRBJ2-5; 8 nucleotides match TRBD1. The CDR3 extends over 14 amino acids. J was trimmed by 2 bases and V by 4 bases; bases with no gene match: 3. From germline, CDR1 is KGHSH and CDR2 LQKENI. The CDR3 region has the DNA TGTGCCAGCTCACTAAGACAGGGGCAAGAGACCCAGTACTTC. This codes for CASSLRQGQETQYF.

This rearrangement joins TRBV19 to TRBJ1-2; tentatively, D is TRBD1 (5 bases). The CDR3 consists of 14 residues. V was clipped by 5 bases and J by 2 bases, with 12 bases between them. Germline V gene lookup returns CDR1 LNHDA and CDR2 SQIVND (reference sequence). The CDR3 DNA follows: TGTGCCAGTAGTCCGGTGTCAGGGAACTATGGCTACACCTTC. Amino acids: CASSPVSGNYGYTF.

The V and J genes are TRBV6-1 and TRBJ2-1, with TRBD2 matching 8 bases. The CDR3 loop spans 14 amino acids. Looked up from germline, CDR1 is MNHNS and CDR2 is SASEGT. V shed 7 bases and J 7 bases; nucleotides not matched to a gene: 9. The CDR3 DNA follows: TGTGCCAGCAAGTTCCGGGGGGGGTGGAATGAGCAGTTCTTC. Protein sequence: CASKFRGGWNEQFF.

The V and J genes are TRBV6-6 and TRBJ2-1, with 7 nucleotides matching TRBD2. CDR1 is MNHNY and CDR2 is SVGAGI in the germline V gene (reference sequence). The J segment lost 5 bases and the V segment lost 5 bases, leaving 9 bases of the junction unmatched. The CDR3 sequence is 15 residues long. CDR3 nucleotides: TGTGCCAGCAGTAAACCAAGCGGGGCTGACAATGAGCAGTTCTTC. Protein product: CASSKPSGADNEQFF.

This clone has a single count. This chain uses TRBV7-2 with TRBJ2-4; unclear D gene. V was shortened by 5 bases and J by 3 bases, with 5 bases between the two germline ends. Per germline, CDR1 SGHTA and CDR2 FQGNSA. The CDR3 is 12 residues long. This CDR3 is CASSVLKNIQYF. In DNA form, the CDR3 reads TGTGCCAGCAGCGTACTCAAAAACATTCAGTACTTC.

This clone came up a few times. V is TRBV11-2 and J is TRBJ2-3; 7 bases are a match to TRBD2. The trim removed 5 bases at V and 3 bases at J, leaving 8 bases unmatched. CDR1 is SGHAT, CDR2 FQNNGV, per germline. This CDR3 spans 15 amino acids. CDR3 amino acids: CASSLRLAMTDTQYF. CDR3 DNA sequence: TGTGCCAGCAGCCTCCGACTAGCTATGACAGATACGCAGTATTTT.

This sequence joins TRBV18 and TRBJ2-7, with 10 positions matching TRBD1. Germline V CDR1 and CDR2: KGHSH, LQKENI. The CDR3 totals 14 residues. V was pared by 3 bases and J by 5 bases, with 4 bases of the junction left unmatched. The CDR3 reads CASSPRQGANEQYF. CDR3 bases: TGTGCCAGCTCACCCCGACAGGGGGCAAACGAGCAGTACTTC.

The rearrangement uses TRBV5-6 and TRBJ1-2; 7 bases match TRBD1. V was clipped by 3 bases and J by 5 bases; unmatched bases: 1. The V gene's germline CDR1 is SGHDT and CDR2 YYEEEE. This CDR3 has 12 residues. The CDR3, as DNA: TGTGCCAGCAGCTCGACAGGGTATGGCTACACCTTC. Encoded protein: CASSSTGYGYTF.

This clone was counted a single time. The gene calls are TRBV5-1 and TRBJ2-5; 11 bases are shared with TRBD2. The CDR3 is 15 residues long. Germline V gene lookup returns CDR1 SGHRS and CDR2 YFSETQ. V lost 1 base to trimming and J lost 4 bases; unmatched junction nucleotides: 3. The CDR3 DNA reads as TGCGCCAGCAGCTTGCGGCTAGCGGGGGGAGAGACCCAGTACTTC. Amino acid sequence: CASSLRLAGGETQYF.